The 23 T cell receptor beta chains presented below share a single source sample, sequenced in a study of T cells in women clearing cervical HPV infection. Produced via immunoSEQ multiplex PCR; TCRdb's table is partial and in-frame only. The sample table sets out fewer than 25,000 clones. Sequences were obtained from blood buffy coat. These receptors came from a woman aged 18 to 69 with a cervical HPV16 infection that either progressed to CIN3+ or cleared (not recorded which).

To note about this clone: Read data end 3 residues before the CDR3 end; the end is taken from the germline J gene. V usage is TRBV11-3 and J usage is TRBJ2-5, with 11 bases aligning to TRBD1. Germline CDR1 reads SGHNT; CDR2 reads YENEEA. The CDR3 covers 15 residues. Unmatched junction bases numbered 6, after V lost 5 bases and J lost 4 bases. This CDR3 is CASSPRTGGVETQYF. CDR3 DNA, as far as it was read: TGTGCCAGCAGCCCTCGGACAGGGGGCGTAGAGACC.

Points on this clone: From the germline J gene comes the end of the CDR3, since the read stops 3 residues before it. This chain links TRBV7-2 with TRBJ2-7, with 8 bases identical to TRBD1. The J segment lost 2 bases and the V segment lost 5 bases, leaving 5 bases of the junction unmatched. CDR1 is SGHTA, CDR2 FQGNSA, per germline. This CDR3 is built from 14 residues. The chain's CDR3 is CASSPGQGPYEQYF. CDR3 DNA, as far as it was read: TGTGCCAGCAGCCCCGGACAGGGACCCTACGAG.

Comments on this clone: The DNA ends 3 residues before the CDR3 does, and the rest of the CDR3 is filled in from the germline J gene. The chain uses TRBV10-3 and TRBJ2-5, with D possibly being TRBD2 (6 bases). There are 14 residues in the CDR3. V was trimmed by 10 bases and J by 5 bases, leaving 20 bases between them. CDR1 and CDR2 from the germline V gene are ENHRY and SYGVKD. CDR3 sequence: CATRGWGGEETQYF. The DNA read from the CDR3 is TGTGCCACCCGGGGGTGGGGTGGTGAGGAGACC.

On this clone: The read ends 3 residues before the CDR3 terminus; that terminus is restored from the germline J gene. The V gene is TRBV5-1, the J gene TRBJ2-3; 8 nucleotides match TRBD2. There are 16 residues in the CDR3. The germline CDR1 and CDR2 sequences are SGHRS and YFSETQ. V was clipped by 3 bases and J by 2 bases; unmatched bases: 8. The CDR3 region is CASSWGTREYTDTQYF. The DNA read from the CDR3 is TGCGCCAGCAGCTGGGGGACTAGAGAGTACACAGATACG.

Points on this clone: Read coverage stops 3 residues before the CDR3 terminus; the germline J gene supplies the remainder. This chain joins TRBV6-1 and TRBJ2-5, with 14 nucleotides matching TRBD2. V gave up 4 bases and J gave up 5 bases; unmatched junction bases: 6. The CDR3 loop spans 16 amino acids. Per the germline V gene, CDR1 is MNHNS and CDR2 is SASEGT. The CDR3 here is CASSGVGLAGAETQYF. The covered CDR3 bases are TGTGCCAGCAGTGGGGTGGGACTAGCGGGAGCGGAGACC.

This clone is deemed medium-sized (0.01 to 0.1%) by its frequency. The DNA ends 3 residues before the CDR3 does, and the rest of the CDR3 is filled in from the germline J gene. The chain has TRBV18 and TRBJ2-7, with 7 bases fitting TRBD2. This CDR3 spans 16 amino acids. From germline, CDR1 is KGHSH and CDR2 LQKENI. Unmatched junction bases numbered 8, after V lost 3 bases and J lost 0 bases. CDR3 protein: CASSPVASGLSYEQYF. The DNA read from the CDR3 is TGTGCCAGCTCACCGGTGGCTAGCGGACTCTCCTACGAG.

A remark on this clone: The sequenced fragment ends 3 residues before the CDR3 boundary, so the rest is inferred from the germline J gene. The chain carries TRBV5-1 and TRBJ1-2; 9 bases agree with TRBD1. CDR1 and CDR2 (germline): SGHRS, YFSETQ. V dropped 3 bases and J dropped 4; count of bases not matched to a gene: 7. The CDR3 has 15 amino acids. The CDR3 bases that were read are TGCGCCAGCAGCTCCTCGGACAGGGGCGGCTATGGC. This encodes CASSSSDRGGYG. The CDR3 in full is CASSSSDRGGYGYTF.

Concerning this clone itself: The missing CDR3 end, 3 residues past where the read stops, is filled in from the germline J gene. This chain links TRBV6-1 with TRBJ1-1; D may be TRBD1 (5 bases). V lost 2 bases, J lost 1 base, and 5 bases lay in between. Per the germline V gene, CDR1 is MNHNS and CDR2 is SASEGT. The CDR3 covers 13 residues. CDR3: CASSERGNTEAFF. The CDR3 DNA, read in part, is TGTGCCAGCAGTGAAAGGGGGAACACTGAA.

Details on this clone: The read halts 3 residues ahead of the CDR3 end, with the missing end drawn from the germline J gene. The chain links TRBV6-4 to TRBJ2-2; TRBD1 is a possible D gene (5 bases). CDR3 length: 14 residues. The germline CDR1 and CDR2 sequences are MRHNA and SNTAGT. Trimming stripped 9 bases from V and 7 bases from J, with 18 bases between. Incomplete CDR3 DNA: TGTGCCAGAACATTCATAGGGGCGAACGGGGAG. Protein product: CARTFIGANGE. The CDR3 in its entirety is CARTFIGANGELFF.

Comment on this clone: The CDR3 end is not reached by the read, which stops 3 residues before it; the germline J gene fills it in. The rearrangement links TRBV7-6 to TRBJ2-4; 7 positions match TRBD2. The CDR3 covers 15 residues. The germline CDR1 and CDR2 sequences are SGHVS and FNYEAQ. This CDR3 reads CASSPAGGLLYGQYF. The covered CDR3 bases are TGTGCCAGCAGCCCGGCCGGGGGGTTGTTGTATGGT.

As concerns this clone: The read terminates 3 residues before the CDR3 end, so the remaining end is supplied by the germline J gene. This chain joins TRBV5-1 and TRBJ2-2; D is undetermined. The germline V gene has CDR1 SGHRS and CDR2 YFSETQ. CDR3 length: 16 amino acids. The DNA read from the CDR3 is TGCGCCAGCAGCTTGGACGACAACTCCTATAATTCACCG. Protein sequence: CASSLDDNSYNSP. The full CDR3 protein is CASSLDDNSYNSPLFF.

With respect to this clone: The read stops 3 residues short of the end of the CDR3; the missing end is completed from the germline J gene. The rearrangement uses TRBV6-2 or TRBV6-3 and TRBJ2-2; 12 nucleotides line up with TRBD1. The length of the CDR3 is 17 residues. Trimming cost V 6 bases and J 4 bases; bases outside gene matches: 9. Germline CDR1 MNHEY, CDR2 SVGEGT. The CDR3: CASSPRDRGLSTGELFF. Incomplete CDR3 DNA: TGTGCCAGCAGCCCCCGGGACAGGGGGCTGAGCACCGGGGAG.

In regard to this clone: The read terminates 3 residues before the CDR3 end, so the remaining end is supplied by the germline J gene. The gene calls are TRBV20-1 and TRBJ2-7, with D maybe TRBD1 (6 bases). This CDR3 spans 11 amino acids. Deletions cut 3 bases from V and 4 bases from J, with 7 bases between. Germline V gene sequence: CDR1 DFQATT, CDR2 SNEGSKA (reference sequence). CDR3 region: CSASGQYEQYF. CDR3 DNA, as far as it was read: TGCAGTGCTAGTGGACAGTACGAG.

A remark on this clone: The CDR3 is cut off 3 residues early in the read; its end comes from the germline J gene. This chain links TRBV5-5 with TRBJ2-2, with D unresolved. The CDR3 runs 13 residues. Germline CDR1 reads SGHKS; CDR2 reads YYEKEE (reference sequence). The DNA read from the CDR3 is TGTGCCAGCAGCTTGGTCCCACCAGAAAAG. The encoded protein is CASSLVPPEK. The whole CDR3 is CASSLVPPEKLFF.

With regard to this clone: The CDR3 end lies 3 residues beyond the end of the read and is filled in from the germline J gene. The chain carries TRBV6-4 and TRBJ2-5; 8 bases line up with TRBD2. V was pared by 2 bases and J by 5 bases, with 7 bases of the junction left unmatched. Germline V gene lookup returns CDR1 MRHNA and CDR2 SNTAGT. There are 15 residues in the CDR3. The CDR3 DNA, read in part, is TGTGCCAGCAGTGACGGAGCGGGGGATGTTGAGACC. Its translation: CASSDGAGDVET. The full CDR3 reads CASSDGAGDVETQYF.

With respect to this clone: From the germline J gene comes the end of the CDR3, since the read stops 3 residues before it. The J gene is TRBJ1-6, the V gene TRBV2; 8 bases match TRBD1. The junction had 21 bases not matched to a gene; V was cut back by 8 bases and J by 6 bases. The germline V gene encodes CDR1 SNHLY and CDR2 FYNNEI. The CDR3 length is 19 residues. Partial CDR3 DNA: TGTGCCAGCTCCTTGAGGAGACAGGGGCCCTCGTCTGCTAATTCACCC. Translated, it gives CASSLRRQGPSSANSP. The entire CDR3 is CASSLRRQGPSSANSPLHF.

A word on this clone: The read finishes 3 residues shy of the CDR3 end, and the germline J gene is used to complete it. The chain has TRBV20-1 and TRBJ2-7; 8 positions agree with TRBD2. V lost 1 base and J lost 2; bases outside the gene matches: 1. The CDR3 is made up of 13 amino acids. The germline V gene has CDR1 DFQATT and CDR2 SNEGSKA (reference sequence). The CDR3 here is CSARAGGTYEQYF. The part of the CDR3 DNA that was read is TGCAGTGCTAGAGCGGGGGGGACCTACGAG.

With respect to this clone: The CDR3 extends 3 residues past the end of the read, so its final part is completed from the germline J gene. The chain uses TRBV6-2 or TRBV6-3 and TRBJ2-5; 8 nucleotides agree with TRBD2. The V and J ends lost 9 bases and 4 bases, in that order; junction bases with no gene match: 13. This CDR3 has 15 residues. From germline, CDR1 is MNHEY and CDR2 SVGEGT. This chain's CDR3 is CASNEIGGVSETQYF. The sequenced part of the CDR3 DNA is TGTGCCAGTAACGAAATCGGGGGGGTATCAGAGACC.

Incomplete CDR3 DNA: TGTGCCAGCAGCTTCTCGAGGTCTGAC. Protein sequence: CASSFSRSD. The complete CDR3 sequence is CASSFSRSDYTF. V and J are TRBV7-9 and TRBJ1-2, with D hard to call. The sequenced fragment ends 3 residues before the CDR3 boundary, so the rest is inferred from the germline J gene. The CDR3 has 12 amino acids. In germline, CDR1 is SEHNR, CDR2 FQNEAQ (reference sequence). The full variable domain, completed using reference TRBV7-9 and TRBJ1-2, is DTGVSQNPRHKITKRGQNVTFRCDPISEHNRLYWYRQTLGQGPEFLTYFQNEAQLEKSRLLSDRFSAERPKGSFSTLEIQRTEQGDSAMYLCASSFSRSDYTFGSGTRLTVV.

Worth noting for this clone: The read gets to within 3 residues of the CDR3 end, and the germline J gene fills in the rest. The chain links TRBV7-9 to TRBJ2-3; no definite D call. CDR3 size: 11 residues. The germline CDR1 and CDR2 sequences are SEHNR and FQNEAQ (reference sequence). The CDR3 loop reads CASSLVETQYF. The part of the CDR3 DNA that was read is TGTGCCAGCAGCTTAGTAGAGACG.

With regard to this clone: The read halts 3 residues ahead of the CDR3 end, with the missing end drawn from the germline J gene. This chain uses TRBV5-1 with TRBJ1-1; the match to TRBD1 covers 12 bases. The CDR3 contains 17 residues. The V segment lost 3 bases and the J segment 5 bases; nucleotides outside the gene matches: 11. Germline-derived CDR1 and CDR2 are SGHRS and YFSETQ. This CDR3 is CASSSVPGQGARTEAFF. The CDR3 DNA, read in part, is TGCGCCAGCAGCTCCGTCCCGGGACAGGGGGCGCGGACTGAA.

On this clone itself: The sequence runs out 3 residues before the end of the CDR3; the remainder is reconstructed from the germline J gene. The chain recombines TRBV19 with TRBJ2-7, with 13 bases matching TRBD2. V shed 9 bases and J 4 bases; nucleotides not matched to a gene: 9. This CDR3 is 15 amino acids long. Per germline, CDR1 LNHDA and CDR2 SQIVND (reference sequence). CDR3: CARPKGLAGRYEQYF. The DNA read from the CDR3 is TGTGCCAGGCCAAAGGGACTAGCGGGACGGTACGAG. The variable domain in full, with the rest retrieved from reference TRBV19 and TRBJ2-7, is DGGITQSPKYLFRKEGQNVTLSCEQNLNHDAMYWYRQDPGQGLRLIYYSQIVNDFQKGDIAEGYSVSREKKESFPLTVTSAQKNPTAFYLCARPKGLAGRYEQYFGPGTRLTVT.

About this clone itself: The CDR3 is cut off 3 residues early in the read; its end comes from the germline J gene. V is TRBV20-1 and J is TRBJ2-1; 9 bases are shared with TRBD2. J was trimmed by 0 bases and V by 4 bases; bases with no gene match: 10. Germline CDR1 is DFQATT and CDR2 is SNEGSKA (reference sequence). CDR3 size: 17 residues. Partial CDR3 DNA: TGCAGTGCTACCCCCCTAGCGGGGCGACACTCCTACAATGAG. Protein sequence: CSATPLAGRHSYNE. The full CDR3 reads CSATPLAGRHSYNEQFF.